This note documents a single T cell receptor (beta chain) sequence. It lacks a known antigen. Per-base quality was not reported, and no clone a single base away is much larger than it. TCRbeta CDR3 regions were amplified from genomic DNA using the immunoSEQ Assay, a bias-controlled multiplex PCR. The authors' analysis ran thus. Nucleated cell counts per sample were estimated from amplification of reference gene primers within the assay. Sequence reads were collapsed and filtered to measure the absolute abundance of every unique TCRbeta CDR3 rearrangement. Productive Simpson clonality was computed per sample as the square root of Simpson's diversity index over productive rearrangements. TCRdb took over this immuneACCESS table, retaining in-frame rearrangements with V and J assigned. Such tables are incomplete; in checked studies, under half of the missing clones stem from an unresolved V gene, and the remainder is unexplained. Clone size and the V and J calls come from that table; the DNA yielded D and trimming. The sample contains about 150,000 clones, approximately 83% of them found a single time. The top ten hold 12% of the sample.

One collaborating source in Seattle enrolled patients while the patients were actively infected and followed the patients over time throughout the course of disease. Whole blood was collected in K2EDTA tubes by collaborating institutions according to the institutions' own protocols. For TCRbeta analysis, collaborator samples were shipped as frozen whole blood, as isolated PBMCs, or as DNA extracted from either sample type. These data are taken from a study of blood T cell repertoires in COVID-19 (dated by TCRdb to the early 2020s). Concerning the study at large: Samples covering the acute and convalescent phases of COVID-19 were provided by collaborators in the United States, Italy and Spain. The sample metadata nearly always contained a de-identified subject ID, COVID-19 status, age in years and sex. The repertoires were made available in a free public database intended to serve as a resource for research on the immune response to SARS-CoV-2. Where available, HLA class I and class II types were taken from metadata supplied by the sample provider and were not determined by assay-based typing. The material from the prospective study consisted of cDNA or gDNA derived from T cells, B-cell-depleted T cells, or PBMCs. The samples were drawn from the first 160 participants of the ongoing ImmuneRACE study and from about 1,200 subjects provided by 6 global collaborators. The dataset comprised deeply sampled blood TCRbeta repertoires from subjects exposed to, actively infected with, or recovered from COVID-19.

CDR1 and CDR2 are read off the germline V gene (reference sequence) as SGHNT and YYREEE. Its CDR3 holds 13 amino acids, cysteine through phenylalanine. The retained sequence is limited to the CDR3, 39 bases, with the frame set at the first base. V is reduced by 9 bases and J by 2 bases, leaving a spacing of 11 bases between them. Summary of the overall study and its limitations: Clinical and demographic metadata were provided uncurated, with the amount varying by source and participant.

The TCR originated in a woman aged 60-75 years with COVID-19, enrolled during active disease. The chain is made from TRBV5-4 and TRBJ2-2; possibly the D gene is TRBD1, per 6 matching bases. Sequencing input: peripheral blood. The base sequence is TGTGCCACCCAGGGGATAAACACCGGGGAGCTGTTTTTT. This translates into CATQGINTGELFF.